The 3 T cell receptor beta chains below come from one sample, sequenced in a study of blood T cell repertoires in COVID-19. The data were produced by immunoSEQ multiplex PCR, yet TCRdb's version contains in-frame clones alone and is incomplete. The sample lists 90,000 to 140,000 clones, 81% occurring once. Sequenced: peripheral blood. Every receptor here comes from a man at least 80 years old with acute or convalescent COVID-19.

The rearrangement links TRBV6-2 or TRBV6-3 to TRBJ1-1; TRBD1 aligns across 7 bases. The V and J ends lost 6 bases and 6 bases, in that order; junction bases with no gene match: 13. This CDR3 comprises 15 residues. In germline, CDR1 is MNHEY, CDR2 SVGEGT. The CDR3 loop reads CASSRQGVGYSEAFF. The CDR3 DNA follows: TGTGCCAGCAGCCGACAGGGTGTGGGCTATTCTGAAGCTTTCTTT.

This chain joins TRBV4-2 and TRBJ2-7; maybe TRBD2 (6 bases). This CDR3 contains 15 residues. In germline, CDR1 is LGHNA, CDR2 YNFKEQ. Trimming removed 5 bases from V and 2 bases from J, with 16 bases in between. The CDR3 loop reads CASSLYSGEAYEQYF. DNA for the CDR3: TGTGCCAGCAGCTTATATAGCGGAGAAGCCTACGAGCAGTACTTC.

The V gene is TRBV28, the J gene TRBJ2-3, with TRBD2 matching 12 bases. Germline V lookup: CDR1 MDHEN, CDR2 SYDVKM. J was trimmed by 4 bases and V by 8 bases; bases with no gene match: 7. This CDR3 contains 15 residues. This CDR3 is CASRTSGRNPDTQYF. The CDR3 bases are TGTGCCAGCCGCACTAGCGGGAGGAACCCAGATACGCAGTATTTT.